This T cell receptor (beta chain) was captured by sequencing in a study of regulatory T cells in long-lasting Graves disease. Study-level information: Disease was considered persistent Graves' disease after over 5 years of antithyroid drugs (with positive TSH receptor antibodies).

This clonotype was seen repeatedly, ten times or more. What it binds is unknown. Study findings and constraints: Possibly, too few samples lowered accuracy.

For TCR beta, libraries came from iRepertoire HTBI primers and Arm-PCR of CDR3 regions. TCRdb reprocessed the multiplex PCR reads via MiXCR and lists one record per CDR3 protein. The sample includes roughly 400,000 distinct CDR3 sequences, about 20% seen only once; the top ten take around 20%. Specified time point: persistent/refractory GD, antithyroid drugs over 5 years with positive TRAb. The TCR library was prepared using RNA isolated from PBMCs. EDTA tubes held roughly 9.2 milliliters of peripheral blood from each patient. The input for sequencing was peripheral blood mononuclear cells (PBMCs), taken when the disease was refractory, from a patient treated with antithyroid drugs. This clonotype was obtained from a female donor with Graves disease.

This CDR3 reads CASSRFWREGQETQYF. For the CDR3, the DNA is TGTGCCAGCAGCCGCTTCTGGCGGGAGGGGCAAGAGACCCAGTACTTC. The V gene is TRBV28, the J gene TRBJ2-5; 9 nucleotides line up with TRBD2. Germline assignment: CDR1 MDHEN and CDR2 SYDVKM. This CDR3 is 16 amino acids long. The ends lost 6 bases at V and 2 bases at J; junction bases unmatched: 10.